These T cell receptor beta chains were read from a single sample in a study of T cells in Graves' hyperthyroidism and ophthalmopathy. MiXCR was run by TCRdb on the multiplex PCR reads, yielding one entry per CDR3 protein. The sample lists over 300,000 distinct CDR3 sequences, around 13% occurring once. Source material: blood. These receptors all come from a middle-aged woman with Graves' ophthalmopathy. Both conserved end residues are trimmed from each CDR3. A D gene is named only where the DNA matches it firmly.

D gene | V gene | CDR3 protein
- | TRBV20-1 | SARDPMTDNQPQH
- | TRBV5-5 | ASSLASLETQY
- | TRBV5-1 | ASSMGITNTGELF
- | TRBV28 | ASSFSGPYGYT
- | TRBV20-1 | SAKTTGQVSPQH
- | TRBV2 | ASRVQAYNEQF
- | TRBV6-5 | ASRLSTHGNQPQH
TRBD1 | TRBV7-6 | ASSDNPGTGGISDTQY
- | TRBV29-1 | SAQAVSYNEQF
- | TRBV11-1 | ASRPGATGELF
TRBD1 | TRBV5-1 | ASSKIGQGSYEAF
- | TRBV6-6 | ASSYSIRDNQPQH
- | TRBV28 | AGSRDLAAGSSYNEQF
- | TRBV7-8 | ASSLGSAQETQY
- | TRBV11-3 | ASSLPPPAYEQY
- | TRBV7-9 | ASSLAEGLTDTQY
- | TRBV10-3 | AISDWGPQPQH
TRBD1 | TRBV19 | ASGTDRASEKLF
- | TRBV9 | ASSVARATGELF
- | TRBV10-3 | AISDGTHYGYT
- | TRBV20-1 | SASRLNTEAF
TRBD1 | TRBV5-1 | ASSLRDRGRETQY
- | TRBV7-9 | ASSTQGAEQF
- | TRBV20-1 | SAAGRNYEQY
- | TRBV6-2/TRBV6-3 | ASSSHGGSYEQY
TRBD2 | TRBV28 | ASSGLAGEQF
- | TRBV7-8 | ASSVPRGLHNEQF
- | TRBV6-1 | ASSHLLNTEAF
- | TRBV27 | ASRLQGSYNSPLH
- | TRBV20-1 | SARAPQMSTYEQY
- | TRBV9 | ASSHPSDEQF
TRBD2 | TRBV11-2 | ASSNNGLAGGPDTQY
- | TRBV6-1 | ASKGQEQWGNQPQH
TRBD1 | TRBV5-5 | ASTRQGRTDYGYT
- | TRBV6-2/TRBV6-3 | ASRKVDQGQPQH
TRBD1 | TRBV20-1 | SARLQGEDGYT
- | TRBV2 | ASTGDGVMNNSPLH
- | TRBV20-1 | SARDGRGGEKLF
TRBD2 | TRBV20-1 | SARGTSGRVHNEQF
- | TRBV18 | ASSPKGNTEAF
- | TRBV20-1 | SARGPGPYEQY
- | TRBV20-1 | SADDHEQY
- | TRBV20-1 | SARDIPWGTTNEKLF
- | TRBV12-3/TRBV12-4 | ASKPPNQPQH
- | TRBV20-1 | SARWDGSETQY
- | TRBV5-1 | ASSGEQGPAPPLH
TRBD2 | TRBV3-1 | ASSQDGGGPWDTQY
TRBD2 | TRBV7-2 | ASSTLGGGADTQY
- | TRBV28 | ASSSEGLGEKLF
- | TRBV20-1 | SARSGELYEQY